The TCR beta chain described here comes from a study of beta chain features in type 1 diabetes. Across the whole study: Age and gender were similar between patients and healthy donors, as were cell yields. Study-level points and caveats: The question left open here concerned HLA type influencing TCRB rearrangement. PCR could preferentially amplify shorter templates, alike in patients and controls.

This clone has at least ten counts. The antigen remains undetermined. Germline V CDR1 and CDR2: SGHDN, FVKESK. Trimming took off 4 bases at V and 4 bases at J, with 10 bases between the two ends. The CDR3 length is 13 residues. The authors took one heparinised blood draw, averaging about 120 mL, from each donor. Every bit of the isolated RNA underwent reverse transcription, so sequencing read expressed TCRB transcripts. Profiling relied on immunoSEQ multiplex PCR, and the TCRdb table lists in-frame clones only, not all of them. The sample includes about 330,000 clones, 9.5% to 11% seen only once; the top ten take 0.015% to 0.02%.

The sequenced sample consisted of naive CD4+ T cells from blood. The rearrangement uses TRBV14 and TRBJ2-5; D not certain. The receptor was isolated from a young woman in good health. The DNA for the CDR3 is TGTGCCAGCAGCCGAACCGCCGGAGAGACCCAGTACTTC. Its protein product is CASSRTAGETQYF.